The present T cell receptor beta chain was sequenced within a study of T cell repertoires in ileal Crohn's disease. The protocol was immunoSEQ multiplex PCR, while the TCRdb copy is restricted to in-frame clones and leaves out a portion. Among 3,400 or so clones listed, roughly 93% were seen once. CDR3 length: 16 residues. Trimming stripped 0 bases from V and 4 bases from J, with 13 bases between. CDR1 and CDR2 from the germline V gene are MNHEY and SMNVEV (reference sequence). The clonotype originates from an adult with Crohn's disease. The sample taken for sequencing was ileal tissue. The chain joins TRBV27 to TRBJ1-5; unclear D gene. The CDR3 region has the DNA TGTGCCAGCAGTTTATCGGGCAGCCTACAAAATCAGCCCCAGCATTTT. Its protein product is CASSLSGSLQNQPQHF.